The 25 T cell receptor beta chains below come from one sample, sequenced in a study of shared clonotypes between healthy human individuals. The assay was immunoSEQ multiplex PCR, and TCRdb's table has in-frame clones only and misses some. The sample records 800,000 to 950,000 clones, about 96% being singletons. Naive CD8 populations comprised CD45RO-negative cells positively selected for CCR7, excluding terminally differentiated effector memory CD45RA+ cells. Material for sequencing was naive CD8+ T cells sorted from blood. The receptors were sampled from a man aged 25 to 40 in good health.

J is TRBJ2-1 and V is TRBV5-1, with 12 nucleotides matching TRBD2. The CDR3 runs to 19 residues. Germline-derived CDR1 and CDR2 are SGHRS and YFSETQ. The ends lost 1 base at V and 7 bases at J; junction bases unmatched: 15. CDR3 nucleotides: TGCGCCAGCAGCTTGAAGACTAGCGGGAGAATTGCCGGTCCGAATGAGCAGTTCTTC. This gives the protein CASSLKTSGRIAGPNEQFF.

This clone turned up a few times. Additional DNA sequences in this sample encode the identical CDR3. J is TRBJ2-7 and V is TRBV27; 9 positions agree with TRBD2. The CDR3 contains 13 residues. Germline lookup yields CDR1 MNHEY and CDR2 SMNVEV (reference sequence). V lost 3 bases, J lost 3 bases, and 0 bases stayed unmatched. As DNA, the CDR3 is TGTGCCAGCAGTTTTAGCGGGAGCTACGAGCAGTACTTC. It codes for CASSFSGSYEQYF.

The V gene is TRBV6-1, the J gene TRBJ2-1, with D tentatively TRBD1 or TRBD2 (6 bases each). Trimming stripped 2 bases from V and 5 bases from J, with 13 bases between. Germline V gene sequence: CDR1 MNHNS, CDR2 SASEGT. This CDR3 region has 15 residues. CDR3: CASSEFGGRDNEQFF. The CDR3 DNA sequence: TGTGCCAGCAGTGAATTTGGGGGGCGGGACAATGAGCAGTTCTTC.

This clone has only one observation. This same CDR3 is encoded by further DNA sequences in the sample. The gene calls are TRBV11-2 and TRBJ1-5; D is unclear. V dropped 1 base and J dropped 1 base, with 8 bases sitting between them. The germline V gene has CDR1 SGHAT and CDR2 FQNNGV. The CDR3 sequence is 15 residues long. The CDR3 DNA is TGTGCCAGCAGCTTAGGGCAGGACAGCAATCAGCCCCAGCATTTT. This encodes CASSLGQDSNQPQHF.

The rearrangement links TRBV11-2 to TRBJ2-3, with unresolved D. The CDR3 covers 14 residues. Trimming removed 0 bases from V and 2 bases from J, with 6 bases in between. Germline CDR1 SGHAT, CDR2 FQNNGV. For the CDR3, the DNA is TGTGCCAGCAGCTTAGAGGTCTTCACAGATACGCAGTATTTT. Protein: CASSLEVFTDTQYF.

The CDR3, as DNA: TGTGCCAGCAGCTTAGACTCCGGGGCCTCCTACGAGCAGTACTTC. This gives the protein CASSLDSGASYEQYF. V and J are TRBV11-2 and TRBJ2-7, with D perhaps being TRBD1 or TRBD2 (5 bases each). Germline CDR1 is SGHAT and CDR2 is FQNNGV. V was pared by 0 bases and J by 0 bases, with 9 bases between. The CDR3 sequence is 15 residues long.

This clone came up once. V gene TRBV6-4 combines with J gene TRBJ1-1, with 7 bases that match TRBD1. Germline V gene data show CDR1 as MRHNA and CDR2 as SNTAGT. The CDR3 is made up of 15 amino acids. V dropped 5 bases and J dropped 1; count of bases not matched to a gene: 7. This CDR3 reads CASSTYRGPNTEAFF. Written as DNA, the CDR3 is TGTGCCAGCAGTACCTACAGGGGCCCGAACACTGAAGCTTTCTTT.

The rearrangement uses TRBV6-6 and TRBJ1-4; 10 bases line up with TRBD1. This CDR3 has 15 amino acids. V dropped 5 bases and J dropped 6; count of bases not matched to a gene: 6. CDR1 MNHNY and CDR2 SVGAGI come from the germline V gene (reference sequence). In nucleotides, the CDR3 is TGTGCCAGCAGTCAGACAGGGGGCTTTGATGAAAAACTGTTTTTT. It translates to CASSQTGGFDEKLFF.

This chain uses TRBV27 with TRBJ2-1; 12 bases agree with TRBD2. The CDR3 is 14 residues long. The germline CDR1 and CDR2 sequences are MNHEY and SMNVEV (reference sequence). J was trimmed by 5 bases and V by 10 bases; bases with no gene match: 6. The CDR3 DNA sequence: TGTGCCACCAGACTAGCGGGGGTCAACAATGAGCAGTTCTTC. Amino acid sequence: CATRLAGVNNEQFF.

The gene calls are TRBV9 and TRBJ2-2; D not certain. This CDR3 comprises 16 residues. V lost 3 bases and J lost 0, with 12 bases in between. The germline CDR1 and CDR2 sequences are SGDLS and YYNGEE. In nucleotides, the CDR3 is TGTGCCAGCAGCGAGCGAGGCGGAACGAACACCGGGGAGCTGTTTTTT. The encoded protein is CASSERGGTNTGELFF.

This clone was seen just once. This sample also contains other DNA sequences that code for the same CDR3. V gene TRBV27 combines with J gene TRBJ1-5; 7 bases agree with TRBD1. The germline V gene encodes CDR1 MNHEY and CDR2 SMNVEV (reference sequence). This CDR3 region has 16 residues. J was trimmed by 0 bases and V by 5 bases; bases with no gene match: 7. The chain's CDR3 is CASSPRTGYSNQPQHF. In nucleotides, the CDR3 is TGTGCCAGCAGTCCAAGGACAGGATATAGCAATCAGCCCCAGCATTTT.

V usage is TRBV29-1 and J usage is TRBJ2-1; maybe TRBD2 (6 bases). Germline V gene data show CDR1 as SQVTM and CDR2 as ANQGSEA. The CDR3 extends over 13 amino acids. V lost 8 bases and J 5 bases, leaving 16 bases between the germline ends. DNA for the CDR3: TGCAGCCCTCTGTTAGCGGAAAACAATGAGCAGTTCTTC. Protein product: CSPLLAENNEQFF.

The rearrangement joins TRBV7-9 to TRBJ2-7; 9 bases fit TRBD2. Losses at the gene ends were 5 bases for V and 3 bases for J; bases not matched to a gene: 8. The CDR3 is 15 residues long. The germline CDR1 and CDR2 sequences are SEHNR and FQNEAQ (reference sequence). The CDR3, as DNA: TGTGCCAGCAGCCCGATTTTAGCGGGAGACTACGAGCAGTACTTC. It specifies CASSPILAGDYEQYF.

The chain links TRBV2 to TRBJ1-5, with D unclear. V lost 5 bases and J 2 bases, leaving 13 bases between the germline ends. Germline V CDR1 and CDR2: SNHLY, FYNNEI. The CDR3 consists of 15 residues. The CDR3 is CASSYPEPRNQPQHF. CDR3 in DNA: TGTGCCAGCAGTTATCCGGAGCCCCGCAATCAGCCCCAGCATTTT.

Here the CDR3 DNA reads TGTGCCAGCAGCTCCAGGGCAAGCTCTGAGACCCAGTACTTC. Translating it yields CASSSRASSETQYF. This sequence joins TRBV7-3 and TRBJ2-5, with D possibly matching TRBD1 (5 bases). Germline assignment: CDR1 SGHTA and CDR2 FQGTGA. Between the trimmed V and J ends, which lost 4 bases and 5 bases, there was a span of 14 bases. The CDR3 sequence is 14 residues long.

V usage is TRBV2 and J usage is TRBJ2-3, with D tentatively TRBD2 (6 bases). V lost 7 bases, J lost 6 bases, and 17 bases lay in between. The CDR3 has 14 amino acids. Per germline, CDR1 SNHLY and CDR2 FYNNEI. The DNA of the CDR3 is TGTGCCAGCAATGGGCGGCGGGATCGGGATACGCAGTATTTT. It is translated as CASNGRRDRDTQYF.

The chain links TRBV4-3 to TRBJ1-1, with TRBD1 identical over 12 bases. V lost 3 bases, J lost 11 bases, and 7 bases stayed unmatched. Germline CDR1 reads LGHNA; CDR2 reads YSLEER. This CDR3 is built from 14 residues. CDR3 bases: TGCGCCAGCAGCCACACCGGGACAGGGGGCGACGCTTTCTTT. This sequence encodes CASSHTGTGGDAFF.

This chain links TRBV7-9 with TRBJ2-7, with 7 bases that match TRBD1. The V and J ends lost 8 bases and 6 bases, in that order; junction bases with no gene match: 7. Germline V gene sequence: CDR1 SEHNR, CDR2 FQNEAQ (reference sequence). The CDR3 is 12 amino acids. The CDR3 here is CASQQGTGEQYF. DNA for the CDR3: TGTGCCAGCCAACAGGGGACCGGCGAGCAGTACTTC. Full variable domain (remainder filled in from reference TRBV7-9 and TRBJ2-7): DTGVSQNPRHKITKRGQNVTFRCDPISEHNRLYWYRQTLGQGPEFLTYFQNEAQLEKSRLLSDRFSAERPKGSFSTLEIQRTEQGDSAMYLCASQQGTGEQYFGPGTRLTVT.

Regarding this clone: Other nucleotide sequences from this sample produce the same CDR3. The chain has TRBV5-1 and TRBJ1-1; no definite D call. CDR3 length equals 14 residues. In germline, CDR1 is SGHRS, CDR2 YFSETQ. V was clipped by 0 bases and J by 1 base, with 7 bases between them. As DNA, the CDR3 is TGCGCCAGCAGCTTGGCGGGCCAGAACACTGAAGCTTTCTTT. Protein: CASSLAGQNTEAFF.

V is TRBV7-9 and J is TRBJ2-2; 10 bases line up with TRBD2. The length of the CDR3 is 15 residues. Per the germline V gene, CDR1 is SEHNR and CDR2 is FQNEAQ (reference sequence). V lost 5 bases, J lost 1 base, and 1 base stayed unmatched. The CDR3 DNA is TGTGCCAGCAGCCGGACTAGCGGGAACACCGGGGAGCTGTTTTTT. It translates to CASSRTSGNTGELFF.

This chain joins TRBV6-1 and TRBJ2-1, with D unresolved. Germline assignment: CDR1 MNHNS and CDR2 SASEGT. CDR3 size: 13 residues. Trimming took off 1 base at V and 4 bases at J, with 5 bases between the two ends. The CDR3 protein is CASSEDSYNEQFF. Written as DNA, the CDR3 is TGTGCCAGCAGTGAAGACTCATACAATGAGCAGTTCTTC.

The chain has TRBV6-5 and TRBJ2-2, with D unresolved. The germline V and J ends were trimmed by 5 bases and 7 bases, with 8 bases remaining between them. This CDR3 spans 12 amino acids. Germline CDR1 is MNHEY and CDR2 is SVGAGI. As DNA, the CDR3 is TGTGCCAGCAGTCTACCGGACGGGGAGCTGTTTTTT. It encodes CASSLPDGELFF.

The chain employs TRBV28 and TRBJ2-7; D possibly corresponds to TRBD2 (6 bases). The CDR3 spans 16 residues. CDR1 and CDR2 from the germline V gene are MDHEN and SYDVKM. Trimming removed 2 bases from V and 1 base from J, with 15 bases in between. Here the CDR3 DNA reads TGTGCCAGCAGTTTACCCGCTAGCGAGGGATCCTACGAGCAGTACTTC. Translation: CASSLPASEGSYEQYF.

The chain couples TRBV7-9 to TRBJ2-2; D uncertain. V lost 6 bases to trimming and J lost 1 base, with 12 bases between them. Germline V gene lookup returns CDR1 SEHNR and CDR2 FQNEAQ (reference sequence). This CDR3 has 15 amino acids. The CDR3 DNA reads as TGTGCCAGCAGACTTTCGACGTTGAACACCGGGGAGCTGTTTTTT. Translation: CASRLSTLNTGELFF.

The chain employs TRBV27 and TRBJ2-1; TRBD2 matches 9 bases. The trim removed 2 bases at V and 9 bases at J, leaving 8 bases unmatched. CDR1 MNHEY and CDR2 SMNVEV come from the germline V gene (reference sequence). The CDR3 totals 15 residues. Here the CDR3 reads CASSLAGGPGREQFF. The CDR3 nucleotides read TGTGCCAGCAGTTTAGCGGGAGGGCCGGGGCGTGAGCAGTTCTTC.